The present T cell receptor (beta chain) was sequenced within a study of shared clonotypes between healthy human individuals. Study results and caveats: A generally larger estimated richness was seen in naive subsets than in memory subsets.

Libraries were prepared by immunoSEQ multiplex PCR; TCRdb keeps only in-frame clonotypes and omits some of them. The sample lists about 2.4 million clones; under 95% were seen once. This clone has a single count. Its specificity is not known. Germline V lookup: CDR1 SGHRS, CDR2 YFSETQ. The CDR3 sequence is 14 residues long. The V and J ends lost 4 bases and 6 bases respectively, with 15 bases between them. This clonotype was obtained from a man in his late teens or twenties in good health. Some clones in this sample may be carry-over from other donors' samples. The chain combines TRBV5-1 with TRBJ2-3; D gene ambiguous. The sequenced material came from naive CD4+ T cells from PBMCs. Subset in this sample: CD45RA+ positively selected. CDR3 in DNA: TGCGCCAGCAGCCCCCCCCCTAAGTGGGATACGCAGTATTTT. Protein product: CASSPPPKWDTQYF.